The following is a TCR beta chain sequence with its context. This record comes from a study of shared clonotypes between healthy human individuals. Unmatched junction bases numbered 4, after V lost 5 bases and J lost 4 bases. The germline CDR1 and CDR2 sequences are LNHDA and SQIVND (reference sequence). This CDR3 is 13 amino acids long. Method: immunoSEQ multiplex PCR; TCRdb's copy keeps in-frame clones and lacks some. The sample lists approximately 2.5 million clones; 93% were seen once. This TCR derives from a man aged 18 to 29 in good health. Some clones in this sample may be carry-over from other donors' samples. Sequenced sample: naive CD4+ T cells from PBMCs. Sample subset: CD45RA+ positively selected. J is TRBJ1-2 and V is TRBV19; 7 bases agree with TRBD1. CDR3: CASSQGVSYGYTF. In DNA, the CDR3 is TGTGCCAGTAGTCAGGGGGTCTCCTATGGCTACACCTTC. The full variable domain, with the rest looked up from reference TRBV19 and TRBJ1-2, is DGGITQSPKYLFRKEGQNVTLSCEQNLNHDAMYWYRQDPGQGLRLIYYSQIVNDFQKGDIAEGYSVSREKKESFPLTVTSAQKNPTAFYLCASSQGVSYGYTFGSGTRLTVV.